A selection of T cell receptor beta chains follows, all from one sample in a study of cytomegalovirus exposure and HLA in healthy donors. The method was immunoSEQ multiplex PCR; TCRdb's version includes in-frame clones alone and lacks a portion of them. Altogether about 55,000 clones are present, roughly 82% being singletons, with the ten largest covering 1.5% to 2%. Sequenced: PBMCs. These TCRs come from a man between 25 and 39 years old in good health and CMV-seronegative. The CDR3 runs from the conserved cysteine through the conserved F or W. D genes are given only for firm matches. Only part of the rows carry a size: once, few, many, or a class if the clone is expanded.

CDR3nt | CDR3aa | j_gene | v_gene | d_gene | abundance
TGCGCCAGCCGGGAAGGGACAGGGGCGACTACGCAGTATTTT | CASREGTGATTQYF | TRBJ2-3 | TRBV4-3 | TRBD1 | -
TGTGCCAGCAGCGTAGATGGGCAGGGAGGAGAGACCCAGTACTTC | CASSVDGQGGETQYF | TRBJ2-5 | TRBV9 | - | once
TGTGCCAGCAGTTCCCGACAGGGGGGCGTGGAGCTGTTTTTT | CASSSRQGGVELFF | TRBJ2-2 | TRBV27 | TRBD1 | -
TGTGCCAGCAGCCTCCAGGGGCACGAGCAGTACTTC | CASSLQGHEQYF | TRBJ2-7 | TRBV9 | - | -
TGTGCCAGCAGCCTTAGCGGGAACCAAGAGACCCAGTACTTC | CASSLSGNQETQYF | TRBJ2-5 | TRBV5-4 | TRBD2 | few
TGTGCCAGCAGCCAAGAACAGGGGGGGAATGAAAAACTGTTTTTT | CASSQEQGGNEKLFF | TRBJ1-4 | TRBV4-2 | TRBD1 | -
TGTGCCAGCAGTCCAACAGGGAGCCTTGAAGCTTTCTTT | CASSPTGSLEAFF | TRBJ1-1 | TRBV27 | - | few
TGTGCTAGCAGCTTAGACGGTCGGGGGGGAGGCACCGGGGAGCTGTTTTTT | CASSLDGRGGGTGELFF | TRBJ2-2 | TRBV7-7 | TRBD2 | -
TGTGCCAGCAGTTACTCGGGCCAGGGCACAGATACGCAGTATTTT | CASSYSGQGTDTQYF | TRBJ2-3 | TRBV6-6 | - | -
TGTGCCAGCAGCCAAGACGGGACCGTGGGGACTCCAGAAGCTTTCTTT | CASSQDGTVGTPEAFF | TRBJ1-1 | TRBV4-2 | - | few
TGTGCCAGCAGCTTGGGTAGGGTCCGGGGCTATGGCTACACCTTC | CASSLGRVRGYGYTF | TRBJ1-2 | TRBV7-9 | - | few
TGTGCCAGCAGCTTTGCGTGGACTACATACAATGAGCAGTTCTTC | CASSFAWTTYNEQFF | TRBJ2-1 | TRBV5-6 | - | -
TGTGCCAGCACCGGGGAAGAGACCCAGTACTTC | CASTGEETQYF | TRBJ2-5 | TRBV2 | - | -
TGTGCCAGCAGCCACATAGCGGGAGAGCAGTACTTC | CASSHIAGEQYF | TRBJ2-5 | TRBV7-9 | TRBD2 | -
TGTGCCAGCATGTTAGACTACCTCTATGGCTACACCTTC | CASMLDYLYGYTF | TRBJ1-2 | TRBV6-1 | - | -
TGTGCCAGCAGTCCCCCAGGGGCGCGTAATGAAAAACTGTTTTTT | CASSPPGARNEKLFF | TRBJ1-4 | TRBV28 | - | -
TGTGCCAGCAGCTTATTCAGGGTACAGGGGCAAGATACGCAGTATTTT | CASSLFRVQGQDTQYF | TRBJ2-3 | TRBV7-2 | TRBD1 | -
TGTGCCAGCAGTCAACAGGGGTATAATTCACCCCTCCACTTT | CASSQQGYNSPLHF | TRBJ1-6 | TRBV7-2 | TRBD1 | -
TGTGCCAGCAGCCTGGGGCAGGGGAACCTCTACGAGCAGTACTTC | CASSLGQGNLYEQYF | TRBJ2-7 | TRBV14 | - | -
TGTGCCAGCAGTTATCGGGACAGACGGGATCAGCCCCAGCATTTT | CASSYRDRRDQPQHF | TRBJ1-5 | TRBV6-6 | TRBD1 | -
TGTGCCAGCAGTCCTCGGGAGGGGGAGTACTATGGCTACACCTTC | CASSPREGEYYGYTF | TRBJ1-2 | TRBV28 | - | -
TGTGCCAGCAGTACAGGGGCGTCTGGGGCCAACGTCCTGACTTTC | CASSTGASGANVLTF | TRBJ2-6 | TRBV6-1 | TRBD1 | -
TGCGCCAGCAGCTTGGAAGCCTTGACTGGAAACACCATATATTTT | CASSLEALTGNTIYF | TRBJ1-3 | TRBV5-1 | - | -
TGTGCCAGCAGTGAAGGGAGGAACACTGAAGCTTTCTTT | CASSEGRNTEAFF | TRBJ1-1 | TRBV2 | - | -
TGTGCCTGGAGGCCTCGCGGGGGGCTGTACAATGAGCAGTTCTTC | CAWRPRGGLYNEQFF | TRBJ2-1 | TRBV30 | TRBD2 | -
TGTGCCAGCAGCCCTACCGTCGCAGGGAAAAGCACAGATACGCAGTATTTT | CASSPTVAGKSTDTQYF | TRBJ2-3 | TRBV7-9 | - | few
TGTGCCAGCAGCTTAGGGCCTATCATCGGGGGCTACACCTTC | CASSLGPIIGGYTF | TRBJ1-2 | TRBV7-2 | - | -
TGTGCCATCAGTCCCCCGGGGGGTTACGAGCAGTACTTC | CAISPPGGYEQYF | TRBJ2-7 | TRBV10-3 | TRBD2 | few
TGCGCCAGCAGCCAAGATGCGACTTCTGGGGCCAACGTCCTGACTTTC | CASSQDATSGANVLTF | TRBJ2-6 | TRBV4-3 | - | few
TGTGCCAGTAGTATAAGGAGGTCGGTGAGCTATGGCTACACCTTC | CASSIRRSVSYGYTF | TRBJ1-2 | TRBV19 | - | -
TGTGCCATCAGTGTCGGGCGGGGGGGCCCTAGCTCCTACAATGAGCAGTTCTTC | CAISVGRGGPSSYNEQFF | TRBJ2-1 | TRBV10-3 | TRBD2 | -
TGCAGCGCCTCCAGGGGGTCGAACTCTGGAAACACCATATATTTT | CSASRGSNSGNTIYF | TRBJ1-3 | TRBV29-1 | TRBD1 | -
TGTGCCAGCAGCTTGGGAGGAAAAACCTACGAGCAGTACTTC | CASSLGGKTYEQYF | TRBJ2-7 | TRBV7-2 | - | once
TGTGCCAGCTCACCGAAATCGGGGAACACCGGGGAGCTGTTTTTT | CASSPKSGNTGELFF | TRBJ2-2 | TRBV18 | - | -
TGCAGCGTTCGGGGCAGACAGGGGAACACTGAAGCTTTCTTT | CSVRGRQGNTEAFF | TRBJ1-1 | TRBV29-1 | TRBD1 | -
TGTGCCAGCAGTGGGCAGGGCCTGAAGGGGTATGGCTACACCTTC | CASSGQGLKGYGYTF | TRBJ1-2 | TRBV2 | - | once
TGTGCCAGCAATCAGGCAAGGAATTCACCCCTCCACTTT | CASNQARNSPLHF | TRBJ1-6 | TRBV2 | - | once
TGCGCCAGCAGAATCCTAGCGGGGGGGAACACCGGGGAGCTGTTTTTT | CASRILAGGNTGELFF | TRBJ2-2 | TRBV5-1 | TRBD2 | few
TGCAGCGTTTCCCTTGGACTAGCGACAGATACGCAGTATTTT | CSVSLGLATDTQYF | TRBJ2-3 | TRBV29-1 | TRBD2 | -
TGTGCCAGCAGCTTAAGTCAAGAGTGGACTAGCGGGACGCAGTATTTT | CASSLSQEWTSGTQYF | TRBJ2-3 | TRBV7-8 | TRBD2 | -
TGCGCCAGCAGCTATGGGGATGTGGGGGCTGGCAATCAGCCCCAGCATTTT | CASSYGDVGAGNQPQHF | TRBJ1-5 | TRBV5-1 | - | -
TGTGCCAGCAGCTCCCAGCGGGGGACGGGGGAGACCCAGTACTTC | CASSSQRGTGETQYF | TRBJ2-5 | TRBV7-2 | TRBD2 | -
TGTGCCAGCAGCCCCCAGAAAACTGAAGCTTTCTTT | CASSPQKTEAFF | TRBJ1-1 | TRBV7-9 | - | -
TGTGCCAGCAGCCGGGGACAGGGTGACTACGAGCAGTACTTC | CASSRGQGDYEQYF | TRBJ2-7 | TRBV4-2 | TRBD1 | -
TGTGCCTGGGGGGGACAGGGGTACGAGCAGTACTTC | CAWGGQGYEQYF | TRBJ2-7 | TRBV30 | TRBD1 | -
TGTGCCAGCAGCGCCGTCGGGACAGGAGGAAACACCATATATTTT | CASSAVGTGGNTIYF | TRBJ1-3 | TRBV7-2 | TRBD1 | -
TGTGCCAGCAGTCGACTAGTTTTTTATGAGCAGTTCTTC | CASSRLVFYEQFF | TRBJ2-1 | TRBV28 | - | -
TGTGCCAGCAGCCCCCTCGGACAGGGTGGTCAGCCCCAGCATTTT | CASSPLGQGGQPQHF | TRBJ1-5 | TRBV28 | TRBD1 | -